A single sample is the source of the 10 T cell receptor beta chains below, sequenced in a study of CXCR3-negative and CXCR3-positive naive CD8 T cells. All TRB cDNA libraries came from 5' RACE performed with UMI labels. TCRdb reprocessed the 5' RACE reads, with one entry per CDR3 protein and no DNA. The sample totals some 130,000 distinct CDR3 sequences. Sequences were obtained from naive CXCR3- CD8+ T cells from blood. This sample's subset: CD45RO-CCR7+CD27+CD95- naive CD8+ T cells lacking CXCR3 (TNR3-). The receptor source for this set is a human donor in good health. Some clones in this sample may be carry-over from other donors' samples.

The chain recombines TRBV6-5 with TRBJ2-2. The germline V gene encodes CDR1 MNHEY and CDR2 SVGAGI. The CDR3 is made up of 15 amino acids. The CDR3 protein is CASSYGVVSTGELFF.

The V call is TRBV12-3 or TRBV12-4, the J call TRBJ2-1; with no DNA, the TCRdb D assignment of TRBD2 cannot be verified. The CDR3 spans 14 residues. The chain's CDR3 is CASSFPGTDNEQFF.

V usage is TRBV25-1 and J usage is TRBJ2-2. The CDR3 extends over 14 amino acids. Germline V CDR1 and CDR2: MGHDK, SYGVNS. The CDR3 loop reads CASSSYSVTGELFF.

The chain carries TRBV12-5 and TRBJ2-7; TCRdb's D call, TRBD1, is unchecked because there is no DNA. The CDR3 loop spans 14 amino acids. Germline CDR1 LGHNT, CDR2 FRNRAP. CDR3 sequence reads: CASGRAGASYEQYF.

This chain's CDR3 is CAIKEGSGNTIYF. The chain links TRBV10-3 to TRBJ1-3. The germline V gene has CDR1 ENHRY and CDR2 SYGVKD. The CDR3 length is 13 residues.

The genes are TRBV9 and TRBJ2-7; TCRdb's D gene call, TRBD1, goes unchecked for lack of DNA. Germline loops: CDR1 SGDLS, CDR2 YYNGEE. This CDR3 is built from 13 residues. CDR3 residues: CASTSDRAGEQYF. Combining the CDR3 with reference TRBV9 and TRBJ2-7 gives the whole variable domain DSGVTQTPKHLITATGQRVTLRCSPRSGDLSVYWYQQSLDQGLQFLIQYYNGEERAKGNILERFSAQQFPDLHSELNLSSLELGDSALYFCASTSDRAGEQYFGPGTRLTVT.

The chain links TRBV5-1 to TRBJ2-7. The germline V gene encodes CDR1 SGHRS and CDR2 YFSETQ. The CDR3 sequence is 15 residues long. Here the CDR3 reads CASSLKRQDPYEQYF.

V usage is TRBV25-1 and J usage is TRBJ1-2; TCRdb selects TRBD1, and the lack of DNA leaves this call unchecked. Germline V CDR1 and CDR2: MGHDK, SYGVNS. The CDR3 extends over 16 amino acids. The CDR3 loop is CASSEYTGGAGYGYTF.

CDR3 amino acids: CASSLLSNRNNEQFF. The rearrangement uses TRBV28 and TRBJ2-1. Looked up from germline, CDR1 is MDHEN and CDR2 is SYDVKM. CDR3 length equals 15 residues. Full variable domain (missing parts from reference TRBV28 and TRBJ2-1): DVKVTQSSRYLVKRTGEKVFLECVQDMDHENMFWYRQDPGLGLRLIYFSYDVKMKEKGDIPEGYSVSREKKERFSLILESASTNQTSMYLCASSLLSNRNNEQFFGPGTRLTVL.

The chain's CDR3 is CASLAGGIANTEAFF. This chain links TRBV19 with TRBJ1-1; TCRdb calls TRBD1, which cannot be checked without DNA. This CDR3 has 15 amino acids. Germline lookup yields CDR1 LNHDA and CDR2 SQIVND (reference sequence). The variable domain in full, with the rest retrieved from reference TRBV19 and TRBJ1-1, is DGGITQSPKYLFRKEGQNVTLSCEQNLNHDAMYWYRQDPGQGLRLIYYSQIVNDFQKGDIAEGYSVSREKKESFPLTVTSAQKNPTAFYLCASLAGGIANTEAFFGQGTRLTVV.